These T cell receptor beta chains were read from a single sample in a study of T cell responses to AZD1222 COVID-19 vaccine. Method: immunoSEQ multiplex PCR; TCRdb's copy keeps in-frame clones and lacks some. This table has roughly 100,000 clones, almost 90% appearing once. The sequenced sample was peripheral blood, obtained on day 0 of AZD1222 vaccination. The source is an adult in good health. Both conserved end residues are part of each CDR3. Fields, in order: D gene, V gene, clone size, J gene, CDR3 DNA, CDR3 protein. A D gene is named only where the DNA matches it firmly. Only some rows state a clone size, as once, few, many or a class for expanded clones.

-,TRBV20-1,-,TRBJ2-1,TGCAGTGCTGTCGGACTTTTAGGCCGGTTCTTC,CSAVGLLGRFF
TRBD2,TRBV9,-,TRBJ2-5,TGTGCCAGCAGCCCACGGACTAGCGGGAGGGTCGGTGAGACCCAGTACTTC,CASSPRTSGRVGETQYF
-,TRBV29-1,-,TRBJ1-1,TGCAGCGTAATCCGGGATGCCGCTTTCTTT,CSVIRDAAFF
-,TRBV6-5,-,TRBJ2-5,TGTGCCAGCAGTTACAGGGGAGGATCGGAGACCCAGTACTTC,CASSYRGGSETQYF
-,TRBV25-1,-,TRBJ1-5,TGTGCCAGCAGTGACTGGGAAGGGGGTCAGCCCCAGCATTTT,CASSDWEGGQPQHF
-,TRBV11-2,-,TRBJ2-7,TGTGCCAGCAGCTTACTGCAGGGGCCATACGAGCAGTACTTC,CASSLLQGPYEQYF
TRBD1,TRBV4-1,-,TRBJ1-5,TGCGCCAGCAGCCAAGAAGGGACAGGTCGTCAGCCCCAGCATTTT,CASSQEGTGRQPQHF
-,TRBV7-6,-,TRBJ2-7,TGTGCCAGCAGCTTAGCCGAGGACTACGAGCAGTACTTC,CASSLAEDYEQYF
-,TRBV3-1/TRBV3-2,once,TRBJ1-6,TGTGCCAGCAGCCAGGAGACGGGGGTCTCACCCCTCCACTTT,CASSQETGVSPLHF
TRBD1,TRBV6-7,-,TRBJ2-3,TGTGCCAGCAGTACAGAGGACAGGGGGCCAGATACGCAGTATTTT,CASSTEDRGPDTQYF
-,TRBV11-2,-,TRBJ2-7,TGTGCCAGCAGCCCGGACCGTAGCTACTCCTTCTACGAGCAGTACTTC,CASSPDRSYSFYEQYF
-,TRBV9,-,TRBJ1-5,TGTGCCAGCAGCGGCGGACAGTTTAATCAGCCCCAGCATTTT,CASSGGQFNQPQHF
TRBD1,TRBV5-4,once,TRBJ1-5,TGTGCCAGCAGCCTCGGACAGGGAGGCCAGCCCCAGCATTTT,CASSLGQGGQPQHF
TRBD2,TRBV4-2,-,TRBJ2-7,TGTGCCAGCAGCCAAGATGGGACGGGACTAGCGGGATACGAGCAGTACTTC,CASSQDGTGLAGYEQYF
-,TRBV6-5,once,TRBJ1-6,TGTGCCAGCAGTTACGAGGAAGGGAAAGGTTCACCCCTCCACTTT,CASSYEEGKGSPLHF
-,TRBV6-5,-,TRBJ2-6,TGTGCCAGCAGGGAGGCGGACTCTGGGGCCAACGTCCTGACTTTC,CASREADSGANVLTF
-,TRBV5-4,-,TRBJ2-7,TGTGCCAGCAGCTTAACCGGGACTTCCGAGCAGCAGTACTTC,CASSLTGTSEQQYF